These 21 T cell receptor beta chains were sequenced from one sample in a study of CD8+ T cells in alopecia areata. The treatment: oral pan-JAK inhibitor, 5-10 mg twice daily. RNA was extracted and reverse transcribed into cDNA as the sequencing template. Assay: immunoSEQ multiplex PCR; the TCRdb copy retains only in-frame clones and omits some. The sample gives about 200,000 clones, 58% of which show up once; about 5.1% is in the top ten. The sample consisted of CD4+ T cells sorted from blood, taken at week 24, from a patient treated with tofacitinib. These receptors came from a human donor with alopecia areata.

The chain carries TRBV30 and TRBJ2-7, with 8 bases fitting TRBD1. CDR1 and CDR2 from the germline V gene are GTSNPN and SVGIG (reference sequence). Trimming removed 3 bases from V and 2 bases from J; junction bases left unmatched: 9. CDR3 length: 15 residues. CDR3 sequence reads: CAWSTPRTGTYEQYF. The CDR3 DNA sequence: TGTGCCTGGAGCACCCCGAGGACAGGGACCTACGAGCAGTACTTC.

V and J are TRBV30 and TRBJ2-1; 9 bases align to TRBD2. The CDR3 consists of 15 residues. The J segment lost 4 bases and the V segment lost 1 base, leaving 5 bases of the junction unmatched. Germline V gene sequence: CDR1 GTSNPN, CDR2 SVGIG (reference sequence). The CDR3 DNA sequence: TGTGCCTGGAGTGGAGCTAGCGGGGAGTACAATGAGCAGTTCTTC. Translation: CAWSGASGEYNEQFF.

V usage is TRBV5-1 and J usage is TRBJ2-3, with 12 positions matching TRBD2. The trim removed 0 bases at V and 6 bases at J, leaving 8 bases unmatched. The CDR3 runs to 17 residues. Germline V gives CDR1 SGHRS, CDR2 YFSETQ. As DNA, the CDR3 is TGCGCCAGCAGCTTGGCCGCGACTAGCGGGAGAGCTGATACGCAGTATTTT. Its protein is CASSLAATSGRADTQYF.

V and J are TRBV20-1 and TRBJ2-4; D remains unclear. CDR3 size: 11 residues. Trimming pared 8 bases from V and 6 bases from J, leaving 11 bases between. Germline CDR1 is DFQATT and CDR2 is SNEGSKA (reference sequence). CDR3 sequence: CSRFKGNIQYF. The CDR3 nucleotides are TGCAGTAGATTTAAGGGAAACATTCAGTACTTC.

This clone was picked up one time. V is TRBV13 and J is TRBJ1-1; D is unresolved. Germline V gene lookup returns CDR1 PRHDT and CDR2 FYEKMQ (reference sequence). This CDR3 region has 13 residues. Trimming pared 7 bases from V and 1 base from J, leaving 10 bases between. The CDR3 sequence is CASTRGENTEAFF. The DNA for the CDR3 is TGTGCCAGCACTCGCGGCGAGAACACTGAAGCTTTCTTT.

The J gene is TRBJ1-1, the V gene TRBV4-1; the D gene is possibly TRBD1 (5 bases). V was pared by 3 bases and J by 0 bases, with 8 bases between. Germline lookup yields CDR1 MGHRA and CDR2 YSYEKL. The CDR3 sequence is 14 residues long. The CDR3 protein is CASSHDSMNTEAFF. The CDR3 DNA is TGCGCCAGCAGCCACGACAGCATGAACACTGAAGCTTTCTTT.

V gene TRBV14 combines with J gene TRBJ1-1; TRBD1 might be the D (6 bases). This CDR3 is 14 amino acids long. Germline CDR1 SGHDN, CDR2 FVKESK. Trimming left V 4 bases short and J 2 bases short, with 11 bases between. Here the CDR3 DNA reads TGTGCCAGCAGCCTACGGGGGCTAAACACTGAAGCTTTCTTT. Encoded protein: CASSLRGLNTEAFF.

This clone was seen a handful of times. The V call is TRBV6-5, the J call TRBJ2-2; 9 nucleotides agree with TRBD1. CDR1 is MNHEY, CDR2 SVGAGI, per germline. The CDR3 is made up of 13 amino acids. Trimming cost V 6 bases and J 5 bases; bases outside gene matches: 1. The CDR3 protein is CASRGTGTGELFF. The CDR3 DNA sequence: TGTGCCAGCAGGGGGACAGGGACCGGGGAGCTGTTTTTT.

For this clone: One end of the junction fails to match germline, which may point to a read error. CDR3 bases: TGCAGCGTGAGAGGGGCAGGTGAAGCCTTCTTT. Translating it yields CSVRGAGEAFF. The chain couples TRBV29-1 to TRBJ1-1; weak D call: TRBD1 (5 bases). The CDR3 contains 11 residues. Germline V lookup: CDR1 SQVTM, CDR2 ANQGSEA.

The genes are TRBV30 and TRBJ2-7; 7 positions match TRBD2. CDR1 GTSNPN and CDR2 SVGIG come from the germline V gene (reference sequence). The CDR3 consists of 14 residues. Germline trimming cut 0 bases from V and 5 bases from J; bases unmatched to any gene: 7. The CDR3 loop is CAWSVMGLSHEQYF. The CDR3 region has the DNA TGTGCCTGGAGTGTAATGGGACTATCCCACGAGCAGTACTTC.

The V gene is TRBV7-2, the J gene TRBJ2-7; D ambiguous. V was clipped by 2 bases and J by 4 bases, with 12 bases between them. The CDR3 covers 14 residues. Germline V gene sequence: CDR1 SGHTA, CDR2 FQGNSA. The DNA for the CDR3 is TGTGCCAGCAGCTTAAATTTCCGGCCGTACGAGCAGTACTTC. Protein product: CASSLNFRPYEQYF.

The chain is built from TRBV7-2 and TRBJ2-7, with D tentatively TRBD1 (5 bases). Germline CDR1 reads SGHTA; CDR2 reads FQGNSA. V was pared by 0 bases and J by 3 bases, with 21 bases between. The CDR3 has 18 amino acids. CDR3 coding DNA: TGTGCCAGCAGCTTAGCGCCACCGGACCCAACGCAGGGCTACGAGCAGTACTTC. It is translated as CASSLAPPDPTQGYEQYF.

The V and J genes are TRBV11-2 and TRBJ1-2; 8 nucleotides agree with TRBD1. Germline V gives CDR1 SGHAT, CDR2 FQNNGV. The CDR3 length is 16 residues. Trimming at V came to 6 bases and at J to 6 bases, leaving 15 bases not matched to a gene. CDR3 sequence reads: CASSPIWGRGLHGYTF. CDR3 DNA: TGTGCCAGCAGTCCAATTTGGGGCAGGGGGCTTCATGGCTACACCTTC.

In its sample, this clone was seen a few times. CDR3 residues: CASSTSAKDTGELFF. The DNA of the CDR3 is TGCGCCAGCAGTACTTCAGCCAAGGACACCGGGGAGCTGTTTTTT. The chain couples TRBV5-1 to TRBJ2-2; no definite D call. This CDR3 spans 15 amino acids. CDR1 is SGHRS and CDR2 is YFSETQ in the germline V gene. V was shortened by 5 bases and J by 3 bases, with 14 bases between the two germline ends.

Only a few counts were recorded for this clone. This sequence joins TRBV30 and TRBJ2-2; 9 nucleotides match TRBD2. The J segment lost 5 bases and the V segment lost 3 bases, leaving 7 bases of the junction unmatched. The germline gives CDR1 GTSNPN, CDR2 SVGIG (reference sequence). This CDR3 is built from 15 residues. The CDR3 DNA follows: TGTGCCTGGAGCGTTTTAGCGGGAGAAACCGGGGAGCTGTTTTTT. Protein sequence: CAWSVLAGETGELFF.

This clone was observed a handful of times. For the CDR3, the DNA is TGCGCCAGCAGCTTCTCAGGGAGTGAAAAACTGTTTTTT. This sequence encodes CASSFSGSEKLFF. The V gene is TRBV5-1, the J gene TRBJ1-4; TRBD1 is a possible D gene (5 bases). CDR1 and CDR2 (germline): SGHRS, YFSETQ. V lost 2 bases to trimming and J lost 7 bases, with 9 bases between them. CDR3 length: 13 residues.

The chain is built from TRBV1 and TRBJ2-1; no DNA check was done on the table's D call, TRBD2. TRBV1 is annotated as a pseudogene. The CDR3 totals 17 residues. CDR3 coding DNA: TGCACCAGCAGCCAAGACGTAACTAGCGGGGGCTACAATGAGCAGTTCTTC. As protein: CTSSQDVTSGGYNEQFF.

This clone was found a few times. J is TRBJ2-7 and V is TRBV7-2; 9 bases match TRBD2. The ends lost 3 bases at V and 12 bases at J; junction bases unmatched: 9. The CDR3 loop spans 13 amino acids. Germline lookup yields CDR1 SGHTA and CDR2 FQGNSA. CDR3 bases: TGTGCCAGCAGCTTTATAGCGGGGGATCGGACGTACTTC. It encodes CASSFIAGDRTYF.

This clone was counted a few times. Distinct nucleotide sequences in the sample also encode this CDR3. The chain links TRBV7-2 to TRBJ1-2; 9 bases match TRBD1. V dropped 0 bases and J dropped 8; count of bases not matched to a gene: 7. The CDR3 length is 15 residues. Germline assignment: CDR1 SGHTA and CDR2 FQGNSA. In DNA, the CDR3 is TGTGCCAGCAGCTTAGCAAGAAGGGGACAGGGAGGCTACACCTTC. Residues: CASSLARRGQGGYTF.

V usage is TRBV15 and J usage is TRBJ2-7, with D perhaps matching TRBD2 (5 bases). CDR1 and CDR2 from the germline V gene are LNHNV and YYDKDF (reference sequence). With 0 bases removed from V and 3 bases from J, the gap between germline ends came to 18 bases. The CDR3 is 17 residues long. In DNA form, the CDR3 reads TGTGCCACCAGCAGAGACTCCTTAGAGGGCAGAAACTACGAGCAGTACTTC. This gives the protein CATSRDSLEGRNYEQYF.

The chain carries TRBV29-1 and TRBJ1-2; D may be TRBD1 (6 bases). Germline CDR1 and CDR2: SQVTM and ANQGSEA. V was pared by 7 bases and J by 5 bases, with 20 bases between. The CDR3 covers 14 residues. CDR3 nucleotide sequence: TGCAGCGCTATTACAGGGTTCAATGATTATGGCTACACCTTC. Its translation: CSAITGFNDYGYTF.